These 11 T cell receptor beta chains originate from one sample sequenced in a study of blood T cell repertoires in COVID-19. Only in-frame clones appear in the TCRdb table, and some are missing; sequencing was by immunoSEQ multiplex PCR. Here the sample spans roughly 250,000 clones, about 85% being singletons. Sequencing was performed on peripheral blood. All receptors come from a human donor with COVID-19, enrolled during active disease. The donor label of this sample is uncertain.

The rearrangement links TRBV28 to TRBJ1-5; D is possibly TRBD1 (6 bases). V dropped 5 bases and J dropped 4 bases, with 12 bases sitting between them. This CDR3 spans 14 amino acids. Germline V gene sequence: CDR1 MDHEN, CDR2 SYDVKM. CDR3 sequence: CASSEGTPNQPQHF. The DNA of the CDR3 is TGTGCCAGCAGTGAGGGGACACCTAATCAGCCCCAGCATTTT.

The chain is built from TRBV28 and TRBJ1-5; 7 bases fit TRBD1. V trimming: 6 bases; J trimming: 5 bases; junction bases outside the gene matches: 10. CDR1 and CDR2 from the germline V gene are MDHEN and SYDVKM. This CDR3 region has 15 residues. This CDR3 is CASSSGVTGYQPQHF. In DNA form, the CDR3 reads TGTGCCAGCAGCTCCGGAGTGACAGGGTATCAGCCCCAGCATTTT.

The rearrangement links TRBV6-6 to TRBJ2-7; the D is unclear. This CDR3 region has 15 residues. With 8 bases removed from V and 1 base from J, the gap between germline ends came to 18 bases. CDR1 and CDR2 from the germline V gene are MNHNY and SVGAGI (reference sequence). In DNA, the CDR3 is TGTGCCAGCCGAACCTGGGCCTCGAGTTCCTACGAGCAGTACTTC. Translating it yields CASRTWASSSYEQYF.

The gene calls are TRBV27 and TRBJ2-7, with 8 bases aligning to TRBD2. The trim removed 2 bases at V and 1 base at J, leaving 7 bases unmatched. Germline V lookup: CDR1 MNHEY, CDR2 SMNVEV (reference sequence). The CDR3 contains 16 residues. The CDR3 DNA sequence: TGTGCCAGCAGTTTAGTCGGGGCGGGAGGTTCCTACGAGCAGTACTTC. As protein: CASSLVGAGGSYEQYF.

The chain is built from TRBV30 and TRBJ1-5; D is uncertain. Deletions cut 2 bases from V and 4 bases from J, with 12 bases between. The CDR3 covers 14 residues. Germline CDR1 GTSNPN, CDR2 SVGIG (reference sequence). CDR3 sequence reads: CAWSTGGLNQPQHF. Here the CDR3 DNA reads TGTGCCTGGAGTACGGGAGGCTTGAATCAGCCCCAGCATTTT.

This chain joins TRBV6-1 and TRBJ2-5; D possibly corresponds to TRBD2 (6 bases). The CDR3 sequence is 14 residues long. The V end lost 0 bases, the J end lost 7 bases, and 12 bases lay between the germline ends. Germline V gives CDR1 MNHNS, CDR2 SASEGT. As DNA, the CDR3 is TGTGCCAGCAGTGAAGCGCGGGGCTGGGGGACCCAGTACTTC. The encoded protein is CASSEARGWGTQYF.

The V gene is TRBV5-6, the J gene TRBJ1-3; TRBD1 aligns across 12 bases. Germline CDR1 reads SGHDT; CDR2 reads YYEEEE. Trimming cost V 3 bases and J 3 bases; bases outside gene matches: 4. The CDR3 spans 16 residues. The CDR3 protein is CASSSGTGGFGNTIYF. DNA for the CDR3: TGTGCCAGCAGCTCGGGGACAGGGGGCTTTGGAAACACCATATATTTT.

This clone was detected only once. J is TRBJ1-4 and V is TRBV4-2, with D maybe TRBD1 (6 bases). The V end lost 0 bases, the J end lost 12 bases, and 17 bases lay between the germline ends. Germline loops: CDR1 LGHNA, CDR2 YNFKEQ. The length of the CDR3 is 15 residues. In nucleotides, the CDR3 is TGTGCCAGCAGCCAAGATGACAGGTCCCAGAGGGAACTGTTTTTT. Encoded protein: CASSQDDRSQRELFF.

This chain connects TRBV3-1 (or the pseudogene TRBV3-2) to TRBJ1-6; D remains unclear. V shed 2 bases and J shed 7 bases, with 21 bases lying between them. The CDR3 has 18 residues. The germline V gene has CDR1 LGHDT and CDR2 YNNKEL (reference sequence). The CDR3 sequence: CASSQSFQPRGRNSPLHF. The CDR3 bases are TGTGCCAGCAGCCAATCATTCCAGCCGAGAGGGCGAAATTCACCCCTCCACTTT.

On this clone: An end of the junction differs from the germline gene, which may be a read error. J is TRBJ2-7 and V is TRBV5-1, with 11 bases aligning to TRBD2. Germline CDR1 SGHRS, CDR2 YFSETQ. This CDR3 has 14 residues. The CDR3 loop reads CASSYTSGSYSENF. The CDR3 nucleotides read TGCGCCAGCAGCTATACTAGCGGGAGCTACTCTGAGAACTTC.

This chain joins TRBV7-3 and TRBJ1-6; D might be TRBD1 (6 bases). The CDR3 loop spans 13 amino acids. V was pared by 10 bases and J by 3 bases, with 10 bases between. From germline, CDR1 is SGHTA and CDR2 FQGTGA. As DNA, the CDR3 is TGTGCCACAGGACAGTTCTATAATTCACCCCTCCACTTT. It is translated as CATGQFYNSPLHF. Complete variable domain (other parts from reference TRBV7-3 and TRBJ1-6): GAGVSQTPSNKVTEKGKYVELRCDPISGHTALYWYRQSLGQGPEFLIYFQGTGAADDSGLPNDRFFAVRPEGSVSTLKIQRTERGDSAVYLCATGQFYNSPLHFGNGTRLTVT.